This TCR beta chain is drawn from a study of blood T cell repertoires in COVID-19. Trimming left V 2 bases short and J 2 bases short, with 16 bases between. The CDR3 length is 16 residues. The germline V gene has CDR1 MNHEY and CDR2 SVGAGI. Libraries were prepared by immunoSEQ multiplex PCR; TCRdb keeps only in-frame clonotypes and omits some of them. Of about 200,000 clones in the sample, approximately 83% were seen once. This sequence originates from a middle-aged man who had recovered from COVID-19. The gene calls are TRBV6-5 and TRBJ2-7; the D gene is possibly TRBD1 (5 bases). Sequenced input: PBMCs or T cells enriched from blood (not recorded which). The CDR3 sequence: CASSYQTNRSPYEQYF. The CDR3 region has the DNA TGTGCCAGCAGTTACCAAACGAACAGGTCCCCCTACGAGCAGTACTTC.